The clone carrying this T cell receptor beta chain was seen ten or more times. A single record per CDR3 protein comes from TCRdb applying MiXCR to the RACE reads. The profile shows 200,000 to 300,000 distinct CDR3 sequences, 8.6% of them singletons. The entry originates in a study of human T cells and chemical hapten exposure. On the study more broadly: Sensitization used 2% DPC on 2 cm by 2 cm upper inner arm skin.

Germline trimming cut 5 bases from V and 4 bases from J; bases unmatched to any gene: 9. The CDR3 length is 15 residues. Time point meaning: pre-sensitization, week 0. The sample's treatment: therapeutic diphenylcyclopropenone sensitization with weekly scalp DPC. The sequencing here drew on whole blood, taken in connection with sensitization to the hapten diphenylcyclopropenone (DPC). The TCR originated in a woman in her forties with alopecia areata. Some clones in this sample may be carry-over from other donors' samples. The chain couples TRBV12-3 or TRBV12-4 to TRBJ2-5; TRBD1 matches 8 bases. The CDR3 nucleotides read TGTGCCAGCAGTCTGGCTTGGACAGGGAGAGAGACCCAGTACTTC. This translates into CASSLAWTGRETQYF.